Below, 21 T cell receptor beta chains from the same sample are listed, as sequenced in a study of blood T cells in healthy people across ages. A second PCR of 7 to 11 cycles used a sample-barcoded 5' primer and a J-beta primer mix. TCRdb recomputed calls from the 5' RACE reads with MiXCR, one row per CDR3 protein. This sample has roughly 1,100,000 distinct CDR3 sequences, with under 30% found just once. This sample also belongs to another study, concerning T cells of mothers and their children.

The material sequenced was blood. The receptors originated from a girl aged 2-10 years in good health.

This clonotype came up a few times. The CDR3 DNA sequence: TGCAGCGTTGTGGGGTTAGATGGCACTGAAGCTTTCTTT. Translating gives CSVVGLDGTEAFF. V gene TRBV29-1 combines with J gene TRBJ1-1; D is unresolved. The germline gives CDR1 SQVTM, CDR2 ANQGSEA. This CDR3 region has 13 residues. Trimming removed 4 bases from V and 4 bases from J, with 13 bases in between.

V usage is TRBV6-5 and J usage is TRBJ1-1; D not resolved. Trimming took off 6 bases at V and 1 base at J, with 12 bases between the two ends. The CDR3 is 14 amino acids. Per the germline V gene, CDR1 is MNHEY and CDR2 is SVGAGI. CDR3 bases: TGTGCCAGCAGCCAAACTCCAGGGAACACTGAAGCTTTCTTT. Translating gives CASSQTPGNTEAFF.

This clonotype turned up a few times. V is TRBV28 and J is TRBJ2-1; D is ambiguous. V lost 6 bases and J lost 5, with 14 bases in between. There are 14 residues in the CDR3. Germline CDR1 and CDR2: MDHEN and SYDVKM. As DNA, the CDR3 is TGTGCCAGCAGGGTGGGGATTGGACACAATGAGCAGTTCTTC. It yields the protein CASRVGIGHNEQFF.

The CDR3 is CAKFSAGGYTF. Here the CDR3 DNA reads TGTGCCAAATTCTCAGCGGGGGGCTACACCTTC. V and J are TRBV12-3 or TRBV12-4 and TRBJ1-2, with no clear D. The CDR3 is 11 residues long. The ends were cut back, 10 bases at V and 8 bases at J, with 14 bases in the middle.

The V call is TRBV4-1, the J call TRBJ1-2, with TRBD1 matching over 10 bases. Germline V gene data show CDR1 as MGHRA and CDR2 as YSYEKL. There are 15 residues in the CDR3. Losses at the gene ends were 1 base for V and 5 bases for J; bases not matched to a gene: 4. The CDR3 nucleotides are TGCGCCAGCAGCCAAGGGACAGGGGGTCAGTATGGCTACACCTTC. Translated, it gives CASSQGTGGQYGYTF.

The chain has TRBV29-1 and TRBJ2-7, with D maybe TRBD1 (6 bases). The CDR3 runs to 13 residues. The germline gives CDR1 SQVTM, CDR2 ANQGSEA. The V end was cut by 5 bases, the J end by 0 bases, with 11 bases between. CDR3 residues: CSVMEDSSYEQYF. CDR3 in DNA: TGCAGCGTTATGGAGGACAGCTCCTACGAGCAGTACTTC.

This clonotype was observed a few times. The genes are TRBV11-2 and TRBJ2-1; D possibly corresponds to TRBD2 (6 bases). This CDR3 is built from 20 residues. V lost 1 base to trimming and J lost 4 bases, with 26 bases between them. Per germline, CDR1 SGHAT and CDR2 FQNNGV. CDR3 protein: CASSLVGEYGVGGGYNEQFF. CDR3 coding DNA: TGTGCCAGCAGCTTAGTTGGTGAATATGGGGTCGGGGGAGGATACAATGAGCAGTTCTTC.

The chain employs TRBV25-1 and TRBJ2-1, with D perhaps being TRBD1 or TRBD2 (5 bases each). Trimming shortened V by 6 bases and J by 6 bases, and 12 bases separated the two germline ends. The CDR3 contains 13 residues. Germline CDR1 is MGHDK and CDR2 is SYGVNS. CDR3 loop: CASRGPWGNEQFF. The DNA of the CDR3 is TGTGCCAGCAGGGGACCCTGGGGCAATGAGCAGTTCTTC.

The CDR3 loop is CASSLNPGTQYF. As DNA, the CDR3 is TGTGCCAGCAGCTTAAATCCGGGGACCCAGTACTTC. The chain employs TRBV7-2 and TRBJ2-5, with D unresolved. The germline gives CDR1 SGHTA, CDR2 FQGNSA. V lost 2 bases and J 7 bases, leaving 8 bases between the germline ends. The CDR3 is 12 amino acids.

This clonotype was counted a few times. The rearrangement uses TRBV5-1 and TRBJ2-5, with D possibly matching TRBD2 (6 bases). Germline CDR1 SGHRS, CDR2 YFSETQ. The V end was cut by 1 base, the J end by 2 bases, with 15 bases between. The CDR3 is 16 residues long. In nucleotides, the CDR3 is TGCGCCAGCAGCTTGATACGGGGGAATCTGCAAGAGACCCAGTACTTC. Encoded protein: CASSLIRGNLQETQYF.

This clonotype has only a few counts. The V gene is TRBV27, the J gene TRBJ2-7, with 10 bases identical to TRBD1. The CDR3 consists of 14 residues. With 6 bases clipped from V and 3 bases from J, the junction kept 5 bases outside the gene matches. Germline loops: CDR1 MNHEY, CDR2 SMNVEV (reference sequence). The CDR3 here is CASSRQGARYEQYF. As DNA, the CDR3 is TGTGCCAGCAGCCGACAGGGGGCGCGCTACGAGCAGTACTTC.

The chain couples TRBV12-5 to TRBJ2-7; 8 bases match TRBD1. The V and J ends lost 1 base and 3 bases, in that order; junction bases with no gene match: 5. CDR1 is LGHNT and CDR2 is FRNRAP in the germline V gene. This CDR3 region has 15 residues. The DNA of the CDR3 is TGTGCTAGTGGTTTGGGACAGGGGACCTTCTACGAGCAGTACTTC. It is translated as CASGLGQGTFYEQYF.

The gene calls are TRBV6-6 and TRBJ2-2, with 7 bases aligning to TRBD1. CDR1 and CDR2 (germline): MNHNY, SVGAGI (reference sequence). With 3 bases clipped from V and 2 bases from J, the junction kept 6 bases outside the gene matches. This CDR3 has 16 amino acids. The CDR3 sequence: CASSYLGTENTGELFF. CDR3 bases: TGTGCCAGCAGTTATCTCGGGACAGAAAACACCGGGGAGCTGTTTTTT.

This clonotype has only a few counts. The chain recombines TRBV29-1 with TRBJ1-1; D unresolved. Deletions cut 4 bases from V and 0 bases from J, with 6 bases between. Germline assignment: CDR1 SQVTM and CDR2 ANQGSEA. The CDR3 contains 12 residues. The CDR3 nucleotides read TGCAGCGTTGTGAGTCTGAACACTGAAGCTTTCTTT. Residues: CSVVSLNTEAFF.

The genes are TRBV10-3 and TRBJ2-1, with a tentative D call TRBD2 (5 bases). CDR1 and CDR2 (germline): ENHRY, SYGVKD. Trimming took 7 bases from V and 4 from J, leaving 11 bases between them. CDR3 length: 13 amino acids. The CDR3 reads CAITPGLYNEQFF. The CDR3 DNA reads as TGTGCCATCACCCCGGGATTATACAATGAGCAGTTCTTC.

This clonotype was found a few times. The chain uses TRBV29-1 and TRBJ1-2; D is unresolved. Between the trimmed V and J ends, which lost 4 bases and 4 bases, there was a span of 16 bases. Per germline, CDR1 SQVTM and CDR2 ANQGSEA. The CDR3 runs to 14 residues. DNA for the CDR3: TGCAGCGTTGCCCCCGAGGGTCACGCCTATGGCTACACCTTC. This translates into CSVAPEGHAYGYTF.

J is TRBJ2-5 and V is TRBV2, with 7 bases that match TRBD2. TRBJ2-1 explains the end of the DNA better; the J call may be wrong. CDR1 is SNHLY and CDR2 is FYNNEI in the germline V gene. CDR3 length: 15 residues. As DNA, the CDR3 is TGTGCCAGCAGTGAAGGAGGCGGGAGCGTGTATGAGCAGTTCTTC. Protein: CASSEGGGSVYEQFF.

V gene TRBV9 combines with J gene TRBJ2-3, with a possible D match to TRBD1 (6 bases). The CDR3 is 16 amino acids. Germline V gene sequence: CDR1 SGDLS, CDR2 YYNGEE. Trimming stripped 3 bases from V and 0 bases from J, with 14 bases between. CDR3 nucleotides: TGTGCCAGCAGCGAACAGGGACCTCAAAGCACAGATACGCAGTATTTT. The encoded protein is CASSEQGPQSTDTQYF. Drawing the rest from reference TRBV9 and TRBJ2-3, the complete variable domain is DSGVTQTPKHLITATGQRVTLRCSPRSGDLSVYWYQQSLDQGLQFLIQYYNGEERAKGNILERFSAQQFPDLHSELNLSSLELGDSALYFCASSEQGPQSTDTQYFGPGTRLTVL.

This clonotype was observed many times. This rearrangement joins TRBV3-1 to TRBJ2-5, with D unclear. The DNA matches TRBJ2-7 better at its end, which makes the J call doubtful. This CDR3 is 11 amino acids long. Germline V gene data show CDR1 as LGHDT and CDR2 as YNNKEL (reference sequence). In nucleotides, the CDR3 is TGTGCCAGCAGCCAACTGGACGAGCAGTACTTC. It encodes CASSQLDEQYF.

The chain uses TRBV20-1 and TRBJ2-7, with 9 bases matching TRBD2. This CDR3 is 17 amino acids long. The V segment lost 3 bases and the J segment 5 bases; nucleotides outside the gene matches: 17. Germline CDR1 is DFQATT and CDR2 is SNEGSKA (reference sequence). CDR3 in DNA: TGCAGTGCTAGGAGGAACCTAGCGGGATCGTTCTTCCACGAGCAGTACTTC. This codes for CSARRNLAGSFFHEQYF.

The V and J genes are TRBV7-9 and TRBJ2-7; 10 nucleotides agree with TRBD1. This CDR3 contains 14 residues. After removal of 4 bases from V and 6 bases from J, the junction contained 6 bases not matched to a gene. Germline CDR1 and CDR2: SEHNR and FQNEAQ (reference sequence). This CDR3 is CASSSRGQGSEQYF. CDR3 bases: TGTGCCAGCAGCTCTCGGGGACAGGGGAGCGAGCAGTACTTC. The variable domain in full, with the rest retrieved from reference TRBV7-9 and TRBJ2-7, is DTGVSQNPRHKITKRGQNVTFRCDPISEHNRLYWYRQTLGQGPEFLTYFQNEAQLEKSRLLSDRFSAERPKGSFSTLEIQRTEQGDSAMYLCASSSRGQGSEQYFGPGTRLTVT.